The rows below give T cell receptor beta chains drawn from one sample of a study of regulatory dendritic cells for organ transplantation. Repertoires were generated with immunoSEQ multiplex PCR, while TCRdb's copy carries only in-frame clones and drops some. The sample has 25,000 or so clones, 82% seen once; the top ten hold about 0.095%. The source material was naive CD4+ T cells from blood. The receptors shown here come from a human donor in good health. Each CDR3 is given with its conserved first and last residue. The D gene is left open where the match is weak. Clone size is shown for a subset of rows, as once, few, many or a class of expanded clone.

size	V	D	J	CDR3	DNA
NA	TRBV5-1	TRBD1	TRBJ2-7	CASTTDRSSYEQYF	TGCGCCAGCACCACGGACAGGAGCTCCTACGAGCAGTACTTC
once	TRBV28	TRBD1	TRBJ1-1	CASSSPDRLNTEAFF	TGTGCCAGCAGTTCCCCGGACAGGTTGAACACTGAAGCTTTCTTT
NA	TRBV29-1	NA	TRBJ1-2	CSVEDQSLATSISNYGYTF	TGCAGCGTTGAAGATCAAAGTCTAGCTACCAGCATCTCTAACTATGGCTACACCTTC
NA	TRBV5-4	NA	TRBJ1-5	CASSLGGERNQPQHF	TGTGCCAGCAGCCTGGGGGGGGAAAGGAACCAGCCCCAGCATTTT
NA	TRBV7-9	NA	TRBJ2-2	CASSLGAGELFF	TGTGCCAGCAGCTTAGGCGCCGGGGAGCTGTTTTTT
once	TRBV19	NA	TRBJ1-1	CASSFLPSGTEAFF	TGTGCCAGTAGTTTTCTCCCTTCAGGAACTGAAGCTTTCTTT
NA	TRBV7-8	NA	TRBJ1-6	CASSFPGTGYNSPLHF	TGTGCCAGCAGCTTTCCAGGAACAGGGTATAATTCACCCCTCCACTTT
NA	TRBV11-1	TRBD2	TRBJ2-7	CASSGLAGDQNYEQYF	TGTGCCAGCAGCGGACTAGCGGGGGACCAAAACTACGAGCAGTACTTC
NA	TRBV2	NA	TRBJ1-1	CASRQDSTEAFF	TGTGCCAGCAGACAGGATAGCACTGAAGCTTTCTTT
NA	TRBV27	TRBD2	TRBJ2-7	CASSPREGRVEQYF	TGTGCCAGCAGTCCCCGGGAGGGTAGGGTCGAGCAGTACTTC
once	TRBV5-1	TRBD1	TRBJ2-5	CASSVAGTGQVWTQYF	TGCGCCAGCAGCGTAGCCGGGACAGGTCAGGTATGGACCCAGTACTTC
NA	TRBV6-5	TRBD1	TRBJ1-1	CASSYDRGLNTEAFF	TGTGCCAGCAGTTACGACAGGGGGCTGAACACTGAAGCTTTCTTT
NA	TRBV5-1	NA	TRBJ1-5	CASSLGDTLGQPQHF	TGCGCCAGCAGCTTGGGCGACACGTTGGGTCAGCCCCAGCATTTT
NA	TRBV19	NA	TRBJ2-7	CASSLRTDSYEQYF	TGTGCCAGTAGTCTACGGACAGATTCCTACGAGCAGTACTTC
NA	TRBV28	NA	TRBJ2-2	CATQPPTANTGELFF	TGTGCCACCCAACCTCCGACAGCGAACACCGGGGAGCTGTTTTTT
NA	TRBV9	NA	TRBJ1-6	CASSVGTGYNSPLHF	TGTGCCAGCAGCGTAGGAACGGGTTATAATTCACCCCTCCACTTT
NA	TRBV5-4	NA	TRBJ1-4	CASSLRGWDEKLFF	TGTGCCAGCAGCTTGAGGGGTTGGGATGAAAAACTGTTTTTT
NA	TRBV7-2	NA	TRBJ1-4	CASRRQSTNEKLFF	TGTGCCAGCAGGAGACAATCGACTAATGAAAAACTGTTTTTT
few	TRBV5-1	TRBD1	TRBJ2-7	CASSSTRGQGGMYEQYF	TGCGCCAGCAGCTCAACCAGGGGACAGGGGGGTATGTACGAGCAGTACTTC
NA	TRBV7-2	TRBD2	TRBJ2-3	CASSLVRGGGSTDTQYF	TGTGCCAGCAGCTTAGTCCGGGGCGGGGGTAGCACAGATACGCAGTATTTT
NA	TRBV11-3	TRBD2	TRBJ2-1	CASSLSGGSYNEQFF	TGTGCCAGCAGCTTAAGCGGGGGCTCCTACAATGAGCAGTTCTTC
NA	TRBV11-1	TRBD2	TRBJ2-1	CASSLERGADNEQFF	TGTGCCAGCAGCTTAGAGCGGGGGGCTGACAATGAGCAGTTCTTC
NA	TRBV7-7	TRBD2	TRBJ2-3	CASSLGTSGTDTQYF	TGTGCTAGCAGCTTAGGGACTAGCGGAACAGATACGCAGTATTTT
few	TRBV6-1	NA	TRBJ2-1	CASRSGSAINEQFF	TGTGCCAGCAGATCGGGTAGCGCGATCAATGAGCAGTTCTTC
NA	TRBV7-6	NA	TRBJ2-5	CASNYRERETQYF	TGTGCCAGCAACTACAGGGAACGGGAGACCCAGTACTTC
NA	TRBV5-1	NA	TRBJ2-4	CASSPTGMENIQYF	TGCGCCAGCAGCCCTACAGGAATGGAAAACATTCAGTACTTC
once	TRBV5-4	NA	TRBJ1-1	CASTLSLGDTNTEAFF	TGTGCCAGCACCCTATCTCTCGGGGACACGAACACTGAAGCTTTCTTT
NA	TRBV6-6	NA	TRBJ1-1	CASRITGGNTEAFF	TGTGCCAGCAGGATCACGGGGGGGAACACTGAAGCTTTCTTT